The T cell receptor beta chain described here comes from a study of T cell changes during pregnancy in multiple sclerosis. This clone has only one observation. Produced via immunoSEQ multiplex PCR; TCRdb's table is partial and in-frame only. The sample has around 51,000 clones, 90% to 95% seen once. V lost 6 bases, J lost 6 bases, and 24 bases lay in between. This CDR3 spans 16 amino acids. Germline CDR1 reads KGHSH; CDR2 reads LQKENI. This receptor was identified in a female donor with multiple sclerosis, enrolled in a pregnancy study. The sample was peripheral blood, taken in the second trimester of pregnancy. V gene TRBV18 combines with J gene TRBJ2-7; D is perhaps TRBD2 (5 bases). Here the CDR3 reads CASSLEPWEMNLEQYF. Written as DNA, the CDR3 is TGTGCCAGCTCCCTAGAGCCGTGGGAGATGAACCTCGAGCAGTACTTC.